These 11 T cell receptor beta chains were sequenced from one sample in a study of blood T cell repertoires in COVID-19. TCRdb keeps only in-frame clones here, not all; method: immunoSEQ multiplex PCR. The profile shows 95,000 to 100,000 clones, 75% to 85% of them singletons. Sequencing input: peripheral blood. The receptors originated from an elderly woman with active or convalescent COVID-19.

The CDR3 DNA is TGTGCCAGCTCACCACCCCTCCAGGGGGGTGATGGGACCCAGTACTTC. Amino acid sequence: CASSPPLQGGDGTQYF. V usage is TRBV18 and J usage is TRBJ2-5; D perhaps matches TRBD1 (7 bases). V was pared by 0 bases and J by 7 bases, with 18 bases between. CDR3 size: 16 residues. Germline V gene sequence: CDR1 KGHSH, CDR2 LQKENI.

In this sample, this clone turned up a few times. The chain is built from TRBV6-5 and TRBJ2-7; a weak D match, TRBD1 (6 bases). V was clipped by 7 bases and J by 7 bases, with 20 bases between them. This CDR3 has 14 residues. Germline V gives CDR1 MNHEY, CDR2 SVGAGI. The CDR3 DNA reads TGTGCCAGCACGGAAGGGACACGCTTCGGGGAGCAGTACTTC. Its translation is CASTEGTRFGEQYF.

This rearrangement joins TRBV7-9 to TRBJ2-7; TRBD2 matches 11 bases. The CDR3 contains 16 residues. Germline-derived CDR1 and CDR2 are SEHNR and FQNEAQ (reference sequence). J lost 9 bases, V lost 0 bases, and 10 bases had no gene match. For the CDR3, the DNA is TGTGCCAGCAGCTTAGCGTCGCTAGCGGGGGGTCCTGGGCAGTACTTC. Its protein product is CASSLASLAGGPGQYF.

The rearrangement uses TRBV19 and TRBJ2-1; D perhaps matches TRBD1 (6 bases). Germline V gives CDR1 LNHDA, CDR2 SQIVND (reference sequence). The CDR3 consists of 15 residues. V was shortened by 3 bases and J by 4 bases, with 13 bases between the two germline ends. CDR3 region: CASSMQGKRYNEQFF. CDR3 DNA: TGTGCCAGTAGTATGCAGGGGAAAAGATACAATGAGCAGTTCTTC.

V is TRBV20-1 and J is TRBJ1-2, with D perhaps matching TRBD1 (5 bases). Germline CDR1 reads DFQATT; CDR2 reads SNEGSKA (reference sequence). Trimming left V 3 bases short and J 6 bases short, with 14 bases between. This CDR3 is built from 13 residues. The CDR3, as DNA: TGCAGTGCTAGTTTCCCAGGGATCCATGGCTACACCTTC. Residues: CSASFPGIHGYTF.

This rearrangement joins TRBV2 to TRBJ2-7, with a possible D match to TRBD1 (7 bases). Trimming left V 5 bases short and J 3 bases short, with 11 bases between. Germline V gene data show CDR1 as SNHLY and CDR2 as FYNNEI. This CDR3 is built from 13 residues. The CDR3 DNA reads as TGTGCCAGCAGTTCGCAGGGGGGCTACGAGCAGTACTTC. This translates into CASSSQGGYEQYF.

In DNA form, the CDR3 reads TGTGCCAGCAGACTACACCAGGGAAGTCAGCCCCAGCATTTT. This translates into CASRLHQGSQPQHF. This chain uses TRBV5-5 with TRBJ1-5; the D gene is possibly TRBD1 (5 bases). Trimming left V 5 bases short and J 6 bases short, with 15 bases between. Germline CDR1 SGHKS, CDR2 YYEKEE (reference sequence). This CDR3 has 14 residues.

The chain couples TRBV14 to TRBJ2-1, with D perhaps matching TRBD2 (6 bases). Deletions cut 4 bases from V and 0 bases from J, with 16 bases between. This CDR3 comprises 17 residues. CDR1 is SGHDN, CDR2 FVKESK, per germline. CDR3 region: CASSPLTGLSSYNEQFF. The CDR3 DNA is TGTGCCAGCAGCCCCTTAACGGGACTGAGCTCCTACAATGAGCAGTTCTTC.

The rearrangement uses TRBV29-1 and TRBJ2-5, with TRBD2 identical over 11 bases. The germline V gene has CDR1 SQVTM and CDR2 ANQGSEA. This CDR3 is 15 amino acids long. The V and J ends lost 4 bases and 2 bases, in that order; junction bases with no gene match: 6. The CDR3 loop is CSVGRLAGTQETQYF. CDR3 nucleotides: TGCAGCGTTGGTAGACTAGCGGGGACACAAGAGACCCAGTACTTC.

The J gene is TRBJ2-5, the V gene TRBV19; a possible D gene is TRBD2 (5 bases). V was shortened by 7 bases and J by 0 bases, with 18 bases between the two germline ends. Per the germline V gene, CDR1 is LNHDA and CDR2 is SQIVND (reference sequence). This CDR3 is built from 16 residues. The CDR3 DNA reads as TGTGCCAGTACAGCGGCGTCAGATTCGTACCAAGAGACCCAGTACTTC. It is translated as CASTAASDSYQETQYF.

For this clone: A read error may produce the germline difference seen at one junction end. The chain is built from TRBV5-1 and TRBJ2-5, with D possibly TRBD2 on 5 matching bases. Germline CDR1 reads SGHRS; CDR2 reads YFSETQ. The CDR3 runs 12 residues. CDR3 nucleotides: TGTGCCAGCAGCGGCCAGTTCGAGACCCAGTACTTC. Amino acids: CASSGQFETQYF.